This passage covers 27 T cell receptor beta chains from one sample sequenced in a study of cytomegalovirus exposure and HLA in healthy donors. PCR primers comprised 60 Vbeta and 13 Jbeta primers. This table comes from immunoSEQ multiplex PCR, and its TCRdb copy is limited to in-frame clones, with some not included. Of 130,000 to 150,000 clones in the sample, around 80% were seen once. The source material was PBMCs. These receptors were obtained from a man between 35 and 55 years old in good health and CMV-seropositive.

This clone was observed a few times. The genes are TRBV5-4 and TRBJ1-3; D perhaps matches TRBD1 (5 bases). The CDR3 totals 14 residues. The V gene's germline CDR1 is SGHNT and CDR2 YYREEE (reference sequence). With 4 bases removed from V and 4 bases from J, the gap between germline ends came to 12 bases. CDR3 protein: CASSQENRGNTIYF. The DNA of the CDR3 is TGTGCCAGCAGCCAGGAAAACAGGGGAAACACCATATATTTT.

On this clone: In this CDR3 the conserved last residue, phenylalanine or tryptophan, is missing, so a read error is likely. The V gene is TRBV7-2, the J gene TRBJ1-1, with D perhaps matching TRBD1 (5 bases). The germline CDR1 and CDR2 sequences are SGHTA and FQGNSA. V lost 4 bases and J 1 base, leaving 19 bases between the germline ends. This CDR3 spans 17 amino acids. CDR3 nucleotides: TGTGCCAGCAGCTACCAGAACGGGTTGAGGGGGAACACTGAAGCTTTCGTT. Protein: CASSYQNGLRGNTEAFV.

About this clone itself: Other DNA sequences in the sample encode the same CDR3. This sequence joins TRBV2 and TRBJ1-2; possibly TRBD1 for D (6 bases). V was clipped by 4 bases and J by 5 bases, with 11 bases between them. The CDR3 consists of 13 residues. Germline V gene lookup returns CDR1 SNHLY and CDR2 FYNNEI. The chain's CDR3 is CASSGQGSYGYTF. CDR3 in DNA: TGTGCCAGCAGTGGGCAGGGGAGTTATGGCTACACCTTC.

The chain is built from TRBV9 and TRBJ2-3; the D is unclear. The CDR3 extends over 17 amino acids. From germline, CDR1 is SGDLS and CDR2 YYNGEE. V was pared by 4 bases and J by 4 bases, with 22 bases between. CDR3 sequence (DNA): TGTGCCAGCAGCCCCCCCGTAGCCCCCGCTGGCCCAGATACGCAGTATTTT. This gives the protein CASSPPVAPAGPDTQYF.

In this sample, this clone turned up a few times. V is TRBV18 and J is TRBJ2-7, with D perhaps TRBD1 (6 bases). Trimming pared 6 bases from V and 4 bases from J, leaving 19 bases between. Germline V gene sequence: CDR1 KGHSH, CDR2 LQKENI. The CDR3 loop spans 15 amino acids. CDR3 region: CASSPSGQRPYEQYF. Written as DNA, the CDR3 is TGTGCCAGCTCCCCCTCGGGACAACGACCATACGAGCAGTACTTC. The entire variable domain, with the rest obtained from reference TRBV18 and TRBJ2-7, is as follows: NAGVMQNPRHLVRRRGQEARLRCSPMKGHSHVYWYRQLPEEGLKFMVYLQKENIIDESGMPKERFSAEFPKEGPSILRIQQVVRGDSAAYFCASSPSGQRPYEQYFGPGTRLTVT.

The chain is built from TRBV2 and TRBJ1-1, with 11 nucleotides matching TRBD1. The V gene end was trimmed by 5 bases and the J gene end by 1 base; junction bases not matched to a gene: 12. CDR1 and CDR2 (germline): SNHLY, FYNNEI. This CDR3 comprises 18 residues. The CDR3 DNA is TGTGCCAGCAGTCTTCTCGGACAGGGGGCCTGGGGGAACACTGAAGCTTTCTTT. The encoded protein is CASSLLGQGAWGNTEAFF.

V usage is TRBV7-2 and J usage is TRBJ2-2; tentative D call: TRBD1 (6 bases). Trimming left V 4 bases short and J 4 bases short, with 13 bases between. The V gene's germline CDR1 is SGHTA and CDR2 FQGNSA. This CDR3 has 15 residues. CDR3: CASSSPGAFTGELFF. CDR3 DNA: TGTGCCAGCAGCTCTCCAGGGGCCTTCACCGGGGAGCTGTTTTTT.

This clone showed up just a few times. The chain's CDR3 is CASSVLTEYQETQYF. The CDR3 bases are TGTGCCAGCTCTGTGTTGACGGAGTACCAAGAGACCCAGTACTTC. The chain is built from TRBV5-6 and TRBJ2-5; D is ambiguous. V was clipped by 7 bases and J by 0 bases, with 16 bases between them. This CDR3 spans 15 amino acids. The germline gives CDR1 SGHDT, CDR2 YYEEEE.

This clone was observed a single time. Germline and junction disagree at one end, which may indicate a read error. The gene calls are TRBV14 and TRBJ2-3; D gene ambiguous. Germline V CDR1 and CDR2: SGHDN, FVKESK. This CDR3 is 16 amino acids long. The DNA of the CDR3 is TGTGCCAGCAGCGAAGATCGGCCTAGTCGAATTGGTACGCAGTATTTT. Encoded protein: CASSEDRPSRIGTQYF.

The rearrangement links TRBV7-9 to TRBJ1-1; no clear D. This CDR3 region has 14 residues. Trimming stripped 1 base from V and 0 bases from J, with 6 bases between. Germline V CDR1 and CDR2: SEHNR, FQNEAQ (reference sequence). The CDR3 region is CASSLGAMNTEAFF. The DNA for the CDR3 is TGTGCCAGCAGCTTAGGGGCGATGAACACTGAAGCTTTCTTT.

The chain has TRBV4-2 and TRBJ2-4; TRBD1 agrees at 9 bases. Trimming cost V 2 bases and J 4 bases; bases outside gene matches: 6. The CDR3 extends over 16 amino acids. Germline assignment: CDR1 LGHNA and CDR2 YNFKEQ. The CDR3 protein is CASSQPPGQGKNIQYF. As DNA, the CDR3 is TGTGCCAGCAGCCAACCCCCGGGACAGGGAAAAAACATTCAGTACTTC.

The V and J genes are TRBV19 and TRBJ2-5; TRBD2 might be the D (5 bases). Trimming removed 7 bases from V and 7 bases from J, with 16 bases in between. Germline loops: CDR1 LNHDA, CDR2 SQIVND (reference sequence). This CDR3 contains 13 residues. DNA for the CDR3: TGTGCCAGTACCCCCGGGCCGAGCGGGACCCAGTACTTC. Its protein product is CASTPGPSGTQYF.

The CDR3 loop is CASLRGSTEAFF. Here the CDR3 DNA reads TGTGCCAGCTTAAGGGGAAGCACTGAAGCTTTCTTT. This rearrangement joins TRBV6-1 to TRBJ1-1; D possibly corresponds to TRBD1 (5 bases). V lost 8 bases and J lost 4, with 11 bases in between. The length of the CDR3 is 12 residues. From germline, CDR1 is MNHNS and CDR2 SASEGT.

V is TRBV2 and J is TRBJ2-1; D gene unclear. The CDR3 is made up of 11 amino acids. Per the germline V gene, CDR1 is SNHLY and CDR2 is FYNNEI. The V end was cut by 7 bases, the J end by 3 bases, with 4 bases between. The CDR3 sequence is CASMSYNEQFF. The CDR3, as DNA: TGTGCCAGCATGAGCTACAATGAGCAGTTCTTC.

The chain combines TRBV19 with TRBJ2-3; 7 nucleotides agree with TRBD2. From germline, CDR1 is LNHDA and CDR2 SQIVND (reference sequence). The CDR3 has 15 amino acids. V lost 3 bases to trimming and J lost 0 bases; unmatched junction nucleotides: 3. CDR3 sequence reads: CASSIGTTSTDTQYF. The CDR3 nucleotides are TGTGCCAGTAGTATCGGGACTACTAGCACAGATACGCAGTATTTT.

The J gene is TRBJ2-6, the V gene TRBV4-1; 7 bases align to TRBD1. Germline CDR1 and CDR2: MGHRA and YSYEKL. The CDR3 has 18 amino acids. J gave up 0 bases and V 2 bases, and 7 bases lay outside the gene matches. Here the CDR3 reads CASSQRDRLFSGANVLTF. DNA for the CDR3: TGCGCCAGCAGCCAACGGGACAGACTCTTCTCTGGGGCCAACGTCCTGACTTTC.

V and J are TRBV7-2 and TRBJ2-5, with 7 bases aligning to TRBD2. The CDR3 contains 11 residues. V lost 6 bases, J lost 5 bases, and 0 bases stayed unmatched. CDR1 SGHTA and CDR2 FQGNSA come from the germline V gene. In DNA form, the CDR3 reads TGTGCCAGCAGGGGGGGGGAGACCCAGTACTTC. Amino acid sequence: CASRGGETQYF.

The CDR3 DNA is TGTGCCAGCAGCCCGGGGGGCAGGGGGCTTTATGGCTACACCTTC. The encoded protein is CASSPGGRGLYGYTF. V usage is TRBV27 and J usage is TRBJ1-2; 8 positions agree with TRBD1. This CDR3 contains 15 residues. V was clipped by 6 bases and J by 5 bases; unmatched bases: 11. Germline-derived CDR1 and CDR2 are MNHEY and SMNVEV (reference sequence).

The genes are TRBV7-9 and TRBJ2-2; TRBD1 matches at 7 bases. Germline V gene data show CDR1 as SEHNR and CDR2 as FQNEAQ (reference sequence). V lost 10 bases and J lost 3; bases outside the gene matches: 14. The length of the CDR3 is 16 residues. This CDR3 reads CATLLPRQGHTGELFF. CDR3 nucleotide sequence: TGTGCCACCCTCCTACCCAGACAGGGACACACCGGGGAGCTGTTTTTT.

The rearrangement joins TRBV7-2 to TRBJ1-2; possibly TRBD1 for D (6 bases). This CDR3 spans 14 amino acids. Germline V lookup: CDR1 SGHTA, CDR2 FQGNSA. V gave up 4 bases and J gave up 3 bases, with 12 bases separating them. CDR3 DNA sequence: TGTGCCAGCAGCTCACATTGGACAGACTATGGCTACACCTTC. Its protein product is CASSSHWTDYGYTF.

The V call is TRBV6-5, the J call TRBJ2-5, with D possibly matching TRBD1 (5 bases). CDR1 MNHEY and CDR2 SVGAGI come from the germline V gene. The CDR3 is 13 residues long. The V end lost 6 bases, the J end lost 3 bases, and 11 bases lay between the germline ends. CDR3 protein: CASRPDREETQYF. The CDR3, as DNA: TGTGCCAGCAGGCCCGACAGAGAAGAGACCCAGTACTTC.

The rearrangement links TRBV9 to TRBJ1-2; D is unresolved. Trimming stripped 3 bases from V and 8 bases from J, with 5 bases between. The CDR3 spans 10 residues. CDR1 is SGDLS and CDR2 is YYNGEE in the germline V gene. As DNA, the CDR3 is TGTGCCAGCAGCGGAGTGGGCTACACCTTC. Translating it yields CASSGVGYTF.

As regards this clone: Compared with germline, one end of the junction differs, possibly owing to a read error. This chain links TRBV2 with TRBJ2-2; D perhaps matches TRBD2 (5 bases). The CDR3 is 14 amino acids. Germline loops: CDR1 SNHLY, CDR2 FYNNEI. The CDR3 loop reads CAGSVITERGELFF. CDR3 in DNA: TGTGCCGGCAGTGTAATAACAGAGCGGGGGGAGCTGTTTTTT.

CDR3 protein: CASSPQRAGNEKLFF. In DNA form, the CDR3 reads TGTGCCAGCAGTCCCCAAAGGGCGGGGAATGAAAAACTGTTTTTT. This chain connects TRBV27 to TRBJ1-4; D unclear. Germline CDR1 MNHEY, CDR2 SMNVEV (reference sequence). The CDR3 extends over 15 amino acids. V was shortened by 5 bases and J by 5 bases, with 15 bases between the two germline ends.

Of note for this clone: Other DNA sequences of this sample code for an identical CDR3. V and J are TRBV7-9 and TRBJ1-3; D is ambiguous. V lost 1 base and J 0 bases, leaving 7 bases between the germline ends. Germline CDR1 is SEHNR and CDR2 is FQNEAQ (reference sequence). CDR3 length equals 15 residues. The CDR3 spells CASSLGGSSGNTIYF. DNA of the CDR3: TGTGCCAGCAGCTTAGGAGGGAGCTCTGGAAACACCATATATTTT.

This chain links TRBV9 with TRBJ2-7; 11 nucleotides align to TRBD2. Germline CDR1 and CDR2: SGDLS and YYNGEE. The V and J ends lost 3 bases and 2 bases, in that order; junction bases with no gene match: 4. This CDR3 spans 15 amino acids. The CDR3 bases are TGTGCCAGCAGCGCCGGGACTAGCGGAACCTACGAGCAGTACTTC. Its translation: CASSAGTSGTYEQYF. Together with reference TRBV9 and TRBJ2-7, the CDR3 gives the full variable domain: DSGVTQTPKHLITATGQRVTLRCSPRSGDLSVYWYQQSLDQGLQFLIQYYNGEERAKGNILERFSAQQFPDLHSELNLSSLELGDSALYFCASSAGTSGTYEQYFGPGTRLTVT.

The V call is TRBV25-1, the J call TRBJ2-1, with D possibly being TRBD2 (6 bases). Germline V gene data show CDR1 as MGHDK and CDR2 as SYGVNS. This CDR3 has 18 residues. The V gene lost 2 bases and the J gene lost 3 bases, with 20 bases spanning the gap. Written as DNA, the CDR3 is TGTGCCAGCAGTGAAAGACTAGTGGGTCCTCGGGGCTACAATGAGCAGTTCTTC. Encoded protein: CASSERLVGPRGYNEQFF.